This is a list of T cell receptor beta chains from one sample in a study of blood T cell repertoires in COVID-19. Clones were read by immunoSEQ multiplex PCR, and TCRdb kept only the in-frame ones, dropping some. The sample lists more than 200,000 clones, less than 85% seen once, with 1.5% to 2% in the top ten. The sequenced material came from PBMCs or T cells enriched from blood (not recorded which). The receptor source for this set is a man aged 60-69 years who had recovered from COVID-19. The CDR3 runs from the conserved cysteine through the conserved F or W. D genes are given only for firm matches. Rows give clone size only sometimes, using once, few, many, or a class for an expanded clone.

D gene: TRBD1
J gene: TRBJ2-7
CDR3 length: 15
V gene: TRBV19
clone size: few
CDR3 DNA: TGTGCCAGTAAGGAGGTGGCAGGGGGTGGGTACGAGCAGTACTTC
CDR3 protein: CASKEVAGGGYEQYF

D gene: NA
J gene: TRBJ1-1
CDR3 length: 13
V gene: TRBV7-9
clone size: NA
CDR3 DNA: TGTGCCAGCAGCTTAAACACGAACACTGAAGCTTTCTTT
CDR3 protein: CASSLNTNTEAFF

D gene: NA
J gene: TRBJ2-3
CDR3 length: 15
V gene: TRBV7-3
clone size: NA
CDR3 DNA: TGTGCCAGCAGCTCCCTTGGACACTTCACAGATACGCAGTATTTT
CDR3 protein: CASSSLGHFTDTQYF

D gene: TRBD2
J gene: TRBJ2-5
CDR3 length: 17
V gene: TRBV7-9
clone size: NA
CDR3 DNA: TGTGCCAGCAGGTCCCATGGACTAGCGGGGGGGCCCGAGACCCAGTACTTC
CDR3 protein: CASRSHGLAGGPETQYF

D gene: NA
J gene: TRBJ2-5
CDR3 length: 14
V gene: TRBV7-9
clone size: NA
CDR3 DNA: TGTGCCAGCAGCTTAGTTTCAGGCCAAGAGACCCAGTACTTC
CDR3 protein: CASSLVSGQETQYF

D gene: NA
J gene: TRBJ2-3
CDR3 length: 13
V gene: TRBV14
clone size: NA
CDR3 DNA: TGTGCCAGCAGCCAGAGCGGCGCAGATACGCAGTATTTT
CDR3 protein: CASSQSGADTQYF

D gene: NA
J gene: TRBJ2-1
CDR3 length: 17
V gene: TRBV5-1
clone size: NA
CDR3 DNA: TGCGCCAGCAGCTCTTTTCCTAGGGGGAGCTCCTACAATGAGCAGTTCTTC
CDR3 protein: CASSSFPRGSSYNEQFF

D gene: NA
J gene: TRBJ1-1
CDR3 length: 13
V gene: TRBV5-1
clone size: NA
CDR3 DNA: TGCGCCAGCAGCCTTGACACCTACACTGAAGCTTTCTTT
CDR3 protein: CASSLDTYTEAFF

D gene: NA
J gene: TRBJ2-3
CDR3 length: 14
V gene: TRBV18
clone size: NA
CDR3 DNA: TGTGCCAGCTCACCAGGGACTAGCACAGATACGCAGTATTTT
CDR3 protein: CASSPGTSTDTQYF

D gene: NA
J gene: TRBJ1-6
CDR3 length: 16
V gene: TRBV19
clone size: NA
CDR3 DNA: TGTGCCAGTAGTACCGAATTGGGCCGGTATAATTCACCCCTCCACTTT
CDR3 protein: CASSTELGRYNSPLHF

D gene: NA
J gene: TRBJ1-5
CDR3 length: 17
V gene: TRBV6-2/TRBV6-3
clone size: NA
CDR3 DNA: TGTGCCAGCAGTTACTCGGGGACTCTGGGGGGCAATCAGCCCCAGCATTTT
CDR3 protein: CASSYSGTLGGNQPQHF

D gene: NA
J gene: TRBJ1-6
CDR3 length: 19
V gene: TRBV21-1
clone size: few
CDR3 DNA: TGTGCCAGCAGCAAAGCGATCGGGACAGGGTATTTCGATAATTCACCCCTCCACTTT
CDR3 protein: CASSKAIGTGYFDNSPLHF

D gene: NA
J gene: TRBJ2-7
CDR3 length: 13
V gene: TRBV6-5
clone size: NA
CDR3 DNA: TGTGCCACTGGCCGCGGCGGGGCCTACGAGCAGTACTTC
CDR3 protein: CATGRGGAYEQYF

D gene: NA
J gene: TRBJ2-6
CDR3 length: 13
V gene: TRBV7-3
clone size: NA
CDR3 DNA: TGTGCCAGCAGTAGCTCTGGGGCCAACGTCCTGACTTTC
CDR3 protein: CASSSSGANVLTF

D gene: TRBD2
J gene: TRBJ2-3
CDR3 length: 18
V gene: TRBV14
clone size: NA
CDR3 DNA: TGTGCCAGCAGCCAAGACTTTGGAGCGGGGGGCCCCACAGATACGCAGTATTTT
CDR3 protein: CASSQDFGAGGPTDTQYF

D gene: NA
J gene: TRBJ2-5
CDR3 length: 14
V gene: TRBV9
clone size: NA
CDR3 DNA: TGTGCCAGCAGCGTGGACACTCCGGGAGAGACCCAGTACTTC
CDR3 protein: CASSVDTPGETQYF

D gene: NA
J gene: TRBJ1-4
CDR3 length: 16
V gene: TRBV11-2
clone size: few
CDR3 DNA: TGTGCCAGCAGCTCCCGTCTAGGGGAAACTAATGAAAAACTGTTTTTT
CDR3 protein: CASSSRLGETNEKLFF

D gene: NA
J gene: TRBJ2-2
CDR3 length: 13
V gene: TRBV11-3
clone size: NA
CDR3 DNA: TGTGCCAGCAGCCCCCCCCGGAGCAGGGAGCTGTTTTTT
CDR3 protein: CASSPPRSRELFF

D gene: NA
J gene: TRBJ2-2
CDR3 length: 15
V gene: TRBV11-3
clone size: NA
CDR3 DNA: TGTGCCAGCAGCTTATCGAACACAGGCACCGGGGAGCTGTTTTTT
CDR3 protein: CASSLSNTGTGELFF

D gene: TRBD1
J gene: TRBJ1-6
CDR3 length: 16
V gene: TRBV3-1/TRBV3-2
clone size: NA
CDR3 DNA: TGTGCCAGCAGCACCCGCCGGACAGGGACTGATTCACCCCTCCACTTT
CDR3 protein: CASSTRRTGTDSPLHF

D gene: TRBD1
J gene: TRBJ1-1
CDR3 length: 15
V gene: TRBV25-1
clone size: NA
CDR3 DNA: TGTGCCAGCAGTGATAGTCCCGGGACAGGGACGGAGGCTTTCTTT
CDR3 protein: CASSDSPGTGTEAFF

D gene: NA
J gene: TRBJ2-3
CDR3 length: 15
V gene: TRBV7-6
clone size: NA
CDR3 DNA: TGTGCCAGCAGCTTACGTGGGGGGAACACAGATACGCAGTATTTT
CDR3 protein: CASSLRGGNTDTQYF

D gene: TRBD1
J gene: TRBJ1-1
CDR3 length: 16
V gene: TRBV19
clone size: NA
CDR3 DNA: TGTGCCACGAAACAGGGGGCCTACTCAGGAATCGCTGAAGCTTTCTTT
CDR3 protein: CATKQGAYSGIAEAFF

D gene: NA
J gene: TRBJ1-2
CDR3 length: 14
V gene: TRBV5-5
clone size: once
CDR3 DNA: TGTGCCAGCAGCTTGGCCATAGCTAACTATGGCTACACCTTC
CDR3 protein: CASSLAIANYGYTF

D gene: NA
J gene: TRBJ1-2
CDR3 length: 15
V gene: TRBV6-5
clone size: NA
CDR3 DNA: TGTGCCAGCAGGCTGCAAACAGGGCTTAACTATGGCTACACCTTC
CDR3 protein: CASRLQTGLNYGYTF

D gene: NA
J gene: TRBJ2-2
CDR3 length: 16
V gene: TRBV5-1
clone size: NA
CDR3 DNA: TGCGCCAGCAGCTTGGTGGGGGGTTCGAACACCGGGGAGCTGTTTTTT
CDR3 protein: CASSLVGGSNTGELFF

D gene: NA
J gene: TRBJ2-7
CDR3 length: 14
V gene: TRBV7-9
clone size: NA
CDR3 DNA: TGTGCCAGCAGCCACCGGGACAACTCCTACGAGCAGTACTTC
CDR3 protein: CASSHRDNSYEQYF

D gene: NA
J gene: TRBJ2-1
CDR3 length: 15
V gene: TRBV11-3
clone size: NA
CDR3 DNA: TGTGCCAGCAGCTTAGGATCTAGTAGGGGGAATGAGCAGTTCTTC
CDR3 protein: CASSLGSSRGNEQFF

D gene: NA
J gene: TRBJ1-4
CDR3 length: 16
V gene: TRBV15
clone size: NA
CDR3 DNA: TGTGCCACCAGCAGAGATTCCGCAGGAACAAATGAAAAACTGTTTTTT
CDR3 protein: CATSRDSAGTNEKLFF

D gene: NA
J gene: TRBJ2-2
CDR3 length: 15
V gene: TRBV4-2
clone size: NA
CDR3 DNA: TGTGCCAGCAGCCAAAGGGGCAGGGGGGCCGGGGAGCTGTTTTTT
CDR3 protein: CASSQRGRGAGELFF

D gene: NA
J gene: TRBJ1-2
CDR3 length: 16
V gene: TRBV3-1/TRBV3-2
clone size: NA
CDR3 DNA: TGTGCCAGCAGCCAAGGATATCGGGAACCAACCTATGGCTACACCTTC
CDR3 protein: CASSQGYREPTYGYTF

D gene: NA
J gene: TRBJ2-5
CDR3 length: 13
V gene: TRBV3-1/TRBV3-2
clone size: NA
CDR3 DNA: TGTGCCAGCAGCCAGTGGGGGCAGGAGACCCAGTACTTC
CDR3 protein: CASSQWGQETQYF

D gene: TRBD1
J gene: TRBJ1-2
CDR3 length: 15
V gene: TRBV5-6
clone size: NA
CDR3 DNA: TGTGCCAGCAGCTTCCGGGACAGGCCCAACTATGGCTACACCTTC
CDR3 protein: CASSFRDRPNYGYTF

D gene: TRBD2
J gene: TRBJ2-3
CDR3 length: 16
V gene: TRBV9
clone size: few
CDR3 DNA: TGTGCCAGCAGCCTATTAGCGGGGGGGATCACAGATACGCAGTATTTT
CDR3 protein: CASSLLAGGITDTQYF

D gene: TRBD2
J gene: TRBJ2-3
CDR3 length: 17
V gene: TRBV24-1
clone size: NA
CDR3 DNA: TGTGCCACCAGTGATTTGACTAGCGGGGGGGTGGCAGATACGCAGTATTTT
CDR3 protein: CATSDLTSGGVADTQYF